This TCR beta chain was obtained from a study of CD8 T cells in ankylosing spondylitis. The study's findings and limits: Clones linked to disease were reported to show significant enrichment in matched ankylosing spondylitis synovial fluid. A TCR beta motif of 8 or 9 highly homologous variants appeared characteristic of ankylosing spondylitis blood.

For TCR beta, libraries came from quantitative 5'-RACE with molecular barcodes. MiXCR, run by TCRdb on the 5' RACE reads, gives a single entry per CDR3 protein. Of approximately 140,000 distinct CDR3 sequences in the sample, under 55% are singletons; the top ten hold 13% to 15%. This clonotype occurred a few times. Its antigen is unknown. V was pared by 2 bases and J by 0 bases, with 13 bases between. The CDR3 runs 16 residues. In germline, CDR1 is SGHDT, CDR2 YYEEEE. The sequence was collected from a male donor with ankylosing spondylitis. Specimen: synovial fluid, either unsorted or a sorted T cell fraction (not recorded which). The chain employs TRBV5-6 and TRBJ2-3; the D gene is possibly TRBD2 (5 bases). CDR3 bases: TGTGCCAGCAGCTTTATAGCGAGGTCTAGCACAGATACGCAGTATTTT. Translated: CASSFIARSSTDTQYF.